One and the same sample provided the 27 T cell receptor beta chains below, sequenced in a study of blood T cell repertoires in COVID-19. Libraries were prepared by immunoSEQ multiplex PCR; TCRdb keeps only in-frame clonotypes and omits some of them. The table has just under 150,000 clones, roughly 90% seen once. Source material: peripheral blood. Source of these receptors: a woman aged 50 to 60 with acute or convalescent COVID-19.

This chain connects TRBV30 to TRBJ1-1; tentatively, D is TRBD1 (6 bases). There are 13 residues in the CDR3. In germline, CDR1 is GTSNPN, CDR2 SVGIG (reference sequence). Trimming stripped 7 bases from V and 3 bases from J, with 15 bases between. The CDR3 reads CASTGSADTEAFF. The CDR3 bases are TGTGCCTCAACAGGGTCGGCGGACACTGAAGCTTTCTTT.

This clone was observed once. The chain links TRBV6-6 to TRBJ1-1; D remains unclear. This CDR3 is built from 15 residues. Germline values: CDR1 MNHNY, CDR2 SVGAGI (reference sequence). Trimming took 2 bases from V and 2 from J, leaving 12 bases between them. DNA of the CDR3: TGTGCCAGCAGTTACCCCTCTGGAGACAACACTGAAGCTTTCTTT. This gives the protein CASSYPSGDNTEAFF.

V is TRBV7-3 and J is TRBJ1-6, with D hard to call. The CDR3 length is 14 residues. V gave up 5 bases and J gave up 10 bases, with 15 bases separating them. In germline, CDR1 is SGHTA, CDR2 FQGTGA. The CDR3: CASSLYTAGSPLHF. DNA for the CDR3: TGTGCCAGCAGCCTATATACGGCAGGCTCACCCCTCCACTTT. The full variable domain, in which reference TRBV7-3 and TRBJ1-6 provide the parts outside the CDR3, is GAGVSQTPSNKVTEKGKYVELRCDPISGHTALYWYRQSLGQGPEFLIYFQGTGAADDSGLPNDRFFAVRPEGSVSTLKIQRTERGDSAVYLCASSLYTAGSPLHFGNGTRLTVT.

This rearrangement joins TRBV29-1 to TRBJ2-1; no clear D. Looked up from germline, CDR1 is SQVTM and CDR2 is ANQGSEA. The CDR3 runs to 14 residues. Trimming removed 3 bases from V and 0 bases from J, with 9 bases in between. Written as DNA, the CDR3 is TGCAGCGTTGAGAGCATTCACTCCTACAATGAGCAGTTCTTC. Residues: CSVESIHSYNEQFF.

This chain uses TRBV6-5 with TRBJ1-2, with D unresolved. This CDR3 is 14 amino acids long. V was shortened by 2 bases and J by 7 bases, with 14 bases between the two germline ends. Germline V lookup: CDR1 MNHEY, CDR2 SVGAGI. The CDR3 bases are TGTGCCAGCAGTTACCCCGGGCCCCGGGGTGGCTACACCTTC. This encodes CASSYPGPRGGYTF.

The chain combines TRBV6-5 with TRBJ1-1; 8 bases agree with TRBD1. V was pared by 6 bases and J by 0 bases, with 6 bases of the junction left unmatched. CDR1 MNHEY and CDR2 SVGAGI come from the germline V gene. The length of the CDR3 is 15 residues. The CDR3, as DNA: TGTGCCAGCAGCCGGACAGGGCGAATGAACACTGAAGCTTTCTTT. Protein: CASSRTGRMNTEAFF.

The chain carries TRBV27 and TRBJ1-2, with D unclear. CDR3 length: 16 residues. The germline V gene has CDR1 MNHEY and CDR2 SMNVEV (reference sequence). V lost 5 bases, J lost 6 bases, and 22 bases lay in between. CDR3: CASSPARVKGSHGYTF. The CDR3, as DNA: TGTGCCAGCAGTCCGGCGCGGGTTAAAGGCTCCCATGGCTACACCTTC.

This chain links TRBV6-5 with TRBJ1-2, with TRBD1 identical over 7 bases. Germline V gene data show CDR1 as MNHEY and CDR2 as SVGAGI. This CDR3 contains 13 residues. V trimming: 6 bases; J trimming: 4 bases; junction bases outside the gene matches: 5. CDR3 DNA sequence: TGTGCCAGCAGGGGGGACAGTGTCTATGGCTACACCTTC. Protein sequence: CASRGDSVYGYTF.

The rearrangement joins TRBV9 to TRBJ1-4, with D uncertain. This CDR3 contains 14 residues. Germline CDR1 SGDLS, CDR2 YYNGEE. V lost 0 bases and J 3 bases, leaving 6 bases between the germline ends. As DNA, the CDR3 is TGTGCCAGCAGCGTAGGGCTTGCTAATGAAAAACTGTTTTTT. Protein sequence: CASSVGLANEKLFF.

The chain recombines TRBV10-3 with TRBJ1-2; D perhaps matches TRBD1 (5 bases). Looked up from germline, CDR1 is ENHRY and CDR2 is SYGVKD. The CDR3 is made up of 13 amino acids. The DNA of the CDR3 is TGTGCGTTTTGGGGGGGGGATCCTTATGGCTACACCTTC. This sequence encodes CAFWGGDPYGYTF.

The rearrangement joins TRBV12-5 to TRBJ2-3, with 9 bases lining up with TRBD1. The V and J ends lost 5 bases and 5 bases, in that order; junction bases with no gene match: 5. This CDR3 region has 14 residues. Germline-derived CDR1 and CDR2 are LGHNT and FRNRAP. The CDR3 region is CASGTGQGRDTQYF. DNA of the CDR3: TGTGCTAGTGGTACAGGACAGGGGAGAGATACGCAGTATTTT.

This chain uses TRBV19 with TRBJ2-1, with 7 bases lining up with TRBD2. CDR3 length equals 16 residues. V lost 1 base and J lost 0; bases outside the gene matches: 3. Looked up from germline, CDR1 is LNHDA and CDR2 is SQIVND (reference sequence). The CDR3 DNA sequence: TGTGCCAGTAGTATAGGCGGCGGGAGCTCCTACAATGAGCAGTTCTTC. It encodes CASSIGGGSSYNEQFF.

The CDR3 DNA is TGTGCCAGCAGTCCCGGACAGGCTCGTTATGGCTACACCTTC. Translated, it gives CASSPGQARYGYTF. The chain links TRBV6-5 to TRBJ1-2, with 7 positions matching TRBD1. This CDR3 comprises 14 residues. The germline V gene encodes CDR1 MNHEY and CDR2 SVGAGI. V dropped 5 bases and J dropped 5; count of bases not matched to a gene: 8.

This sequence joins TRBV7-9 and TRBJ2-2, with D perhaps matching TRBD1 (6 bases). The length of the CDR3 is 16 residues. The germline V gene encodes CDR1 SEHNR and CDR2 FQNEAQ (reference sequence). The V end was cut by 5 bases, the J end by 0 bases, with 13 bases between. Here the CDR3 reads CASSQTGTPNTGELFF. Here the CDR3 DNA reads TGTGCCAGCAGCCAAACCGGGACACCGAACACCGGGGAGCTGTTTTTT.

This chain connects TRBV2 to TRBJ2-7; D call uncertain. Germline V gene data show CDR1 as SNHLY and CDR2 as FYNNEI. This CDR3 region has 12 residues. V lost 3 bases to trimming and J lost 2 bases, with 5 bases between them. CDR3 bases: TGTGCCAGCAGTGATCAGGCCTACGAGCAGTACTTC. It codes for CASSDQAYEQYF. Full variable domain (rest looked up from reference TRBV2 and TRBJ2-7): EPEVTQTPSHQVTQMGQEVILRCVPISNHLYFYWYRQILGQKVEFLVSFYNNEISEKSEIFDDQFSVERPDGSNFTLKIRSTKLEDSAMYFCASSDQAYEQYFGPGTRLTVT.

Only a few counts were recorded for this clone. This sequence joins TRBV29-1 and TRBJ1-2, with a tentative D call TRBD1 (5 bases). CDR3 length equals 16 residues. The V gene's germline CDR1 is SQVTM and CDR2 ANQGSEA. Trimming left V 4 bases short and J 3 bases short, with 21 bases between. CDR3 amino acids: CSVGEPPGLWDYGYTF. The CDR3 DNA sequence: TGCAGCGTTGGGGAACCTCCGGGACTCTGGGACTATGGCTACACCTTC.

The V and J genes are TRBV7-2 and TRBJ1-6; tentative D call: TRBD1 (5 bases). Trimming removed 2 bases at V and 2 bases at J, with 10 bases between. Looked up from germline, CDR1 is SGHTA and CDR2 is FQGNSA. The CDR3 sequence is 16 residues long. As DNA, the CDR3 is TGTGCCAGCAGCTTATCTTGGGGCGCCTATAATTCACCCCTCCACTTT. Protein product: CASSLSWGAYNSPLHF.

V and J are TRBV18 and TRBJ2-2; 9 bases agree with TRBD1. The junction had 0 bases not matched to a gene; V was cut back by 4 bases and J by 6 bases. CDR1 and CDR2 from the germline V gene are KGHSH and LQKENI. The CDR3 loop spans 13 amino acids. The CDR3 DNA reads TGTGCCAGCTCACGACAGGGGGCCGGGGAGCTGTTTTTT. Protein sequence: CASSRQGAGELFF.

The chain's CDR3 is CASSQDRSGELFF. CDR3 coding DNA: TGTGCCAGCAGCCAAGATCGGAGCGGGGAGCTGTTTTTT. J is TRBJ2-2 and V is TRBV4-2; D gene ambiguous. The germline V gene has CDR1 LGHNA and CDR2 YNFKEQ. CDR3 length equals 13 residues. V lost 0 bases and J lost 7, with 6 bases in between.

This rearrangement joins TRBV14 to TRBJ2-7; a weak D match, TRBD2 (6 bases). This CDR3 is 12 amino acids long. Per germline, CDR1 SGHDN and CDR2 FVKESK. Trimming shortened V by 4 bases and J by 3 bases, and 7 bases separated the two germline ends. Written as DNA, the CDR3 is TGTGCCAGCAGCCTGGGGGGCTACGAGCAGTACTTC. This encodes CASSLGGYEQYF.

This clone has only one observation. V usage is TRBV10-1 and J usage is TRBJ1-5; D is perhaps TRBD1 (5 bases). This CDR3 has 13 amino acids. V lost 8 bases and J 3 bases, leaving 11 bases between the germline ends. Germline loops: CDR1 WNHNN, CDR2 SYGVQD (reference sequence). CDR3 region: CASRTPDNQPQHF. In nucleotides, the CDR3 is TGCGCCAGCCGGACACCGGACAATCAGCCCCAGCATTTT.

This chain links TRBV5-8 with TRBJ2-7, with D possibly TRBD1 on 5 matching bases. The V end lost 1 base, the J end lost 4 bases, and 12 bases lay between the germline ends. The CDR3 totals 14 residues. CDR1 and CDR2 (germline): SGHTS, YDEGEE. The CDR3 protein is CASSLLKGPYEQYF. Written as DNA, the CDR3 is TGTGCCAGCAGCTTGCTGAAGGGGCCATACGAGCAGTACTTC.

V and J are TRBV6-5 and TRBJ2-7; 7 bases map to TRBD2. The trim removed 4 bases at V and 2 bases at J, leaving 8 bases unmatched. The CDR3 runs to 15 residues. Germline CDR1 is MNHEY and CDR2 is SVGAGI. The chain's CDR3 is CASSFRGAGTYEQYF. The DNA for the CDR3 is TGTGCCAGCAGTTTCCGAGGAGCGGGGACCTACGAGCAGTACTTC.

As concerns this clone: Mismatch with germline at one junction end may stem from a read error. The V and J genes are TRBV9 and TRBJ2-1; 8 positions match TRBD2. In germline, CDR1 is SGDLS, CDR2 YYNGEE. The CDR3 has 16 amino acids. The CDR3 loop is CASTVGVSGIYNEQFF. DNA for the CDR3: TGTGCCAGCACCGTAGGCGTTAGCGGGATCTACAATGAGCAGTTCTTC. The full variable domain, rest sourced from reference TRBV9 and TRBJ2-1, is DSGVTQTPKHLITATGQRVTLRCSPRSGDLSVYWYQQSLDQGLQFLIQYYNGEERAKGNILERFSAQQFPDLHSELNLSSLELGDSALYFCASTVGVSGIYNEQFFGPGTRLTVL.

The chain joins TRBV5-1 to TRBJ1-6; D gene uncertain. Looked up from germline, CDR1 is SGHRS and CDR2 is YFSETQ. Deletions cut 0 bases from V and 2 bases from J, with 6 bases between. The CDR3 covers 15 residues. This chain's CDR3 is CASSLDYPYNSPLHF. CDR3 sequence (DNA): TGCGCCAGCAGCTTGGACTACCCCTATAATTCACCCCTCCACTTT.

This rearrangement joins TRBV3-1 (or the pseudogene TRBV3-2) to TRBJ1-2, with TRBD1 identical over 8 bases. Trimming at V came to 5 bases and at J to 6 bases, leaving 5 bases not matched to a gene. The CDR3 loop spans 13 amino acids. Germline loops: CDR1 LGHDT, CDR2 YNNKEL (reference sequence). CDR3 region: CASSARQGNGYTF. The CDR3 DNA is TGTGCCAGCAGCGCCAGACAGGGGAATGGCTACACCTTC.

The chain combines TRBV7-7 with TRBJ2-3; D is undetermined. The V end was cut by 5 bases, the J end by 0 bases, with 9 bases between. The CDR3 extends over 14 amino acids. Germline V gives CDR1 SSHAT, CDR2 FNYEAQ (reference sequence). In DNA, the CDR3 is TGTGCCAGCAGCCAGACCGGGAGCACAGATACGCAGTATTTT. This encodes CASSQTGSTDTQYF.